This entry lists 28 T cell receptor beta chains sequenced from one sample in a study of siplizumab effects on memory and regulatory T cells. Measured with immunoSEQ multiplex PCR; TCRdb has only the in-frame clones, and not every one. Of fewer than 100,000 clones in the sample, approximately 95% were seen once. Input material: CD8+ T cells sorted from blood. These receptors were collected from a human donor in good health.

The gene calls are TRBV5-4 and TRBJ2-1, with TRBD2 matching 9 bases. CDR3 size: 16 residues. The junction had 1 base not matched to a gene; V was cut back by 0 bases and J by 0 bases. CDR1 and CDR2 from the germline V gene are SGHNT and YYREEE (reference sequence). CDR3 sequence: CASSLEAGGSYNEQFF. In DNA, the CDR3 is TGTGCCAGCAGCTTGGAAGCGGGAGGCTCCTACAATGAGCAGTTCTTC.

The chain is built from TRBV14 and TRBJ1-1; TRBD1 aligns across 9 bases. Germline CDR1 and CDR2: SGHDN and FVKESK. Germline trimming cut 1 base from V and 5 bases from J; bases unmatched to any gene: 5. There are 15 residues in the CDR3. The CDR3 sequence is CASSQAGTGWTEAFF. CDR3 sequence (DNA): TGTGCCAGCAGCCAAGCCGGGACAGGGTGGACTGAAGCTTTCTTT.

The sample holds a few counts of this clone. V and J are TRBV9 and TRBJ2-3; a weak D match, TRBD2 (7 bases). Germline V lookup: CDR1 SGDLS, CDR2 YYNGEE. Trimming pared 2 bases from V and 5 bases from J, leaving 12 bases between. CDR3 length: 14 amino acids. The DNA of the CDR3 is TGTGCCAGCAGCGTCTCGGGGGGCCTAGATACGCAGTATTTT. This codes for CASSVSGGLDTQYF.

This chain links TRBV9 with TRBJ2-4, with 7 positions matching TRBD1. After removal of 4 bases from V and 9 bases from J, the junction contained 13 bases not matched to a gene. Germline CDR1 and CDR2: SGDLS and YYNGEE. CDR3 length: 15 residues. The CDR3 DNA follows: TGTGCCAGCAGCTATAGGGGGCTGGGTACGGGCATTCAGTACTTC. It translates to CASSYRGLGTGIQYF.

The V and J genes are TRBV13 and TRBJ2-3, with D maybe TRBD1 (6 bases). The length of the CDR3 is 15 residues. Germline V lookup: CDR1 PRHDT, CDR2 FYEKMQ (reference sequence). V dropped 4 bases and J dropped 3 bases, with 14 bases sitting between them. This CDR3 is CASSSGAPGTDTQYF. CDR3 nucleotide sequence: TGTGCCAGCAGCTCAGGGGCGCCGGGGACAGATACGCAGTATTTT.

The CDR3 region has the DNA TGTGCCAGTTTTGGACAGCTCCAAGAGACCCAGTACTTC. Translation: CASFGQLQETQYF. The chain carries TRBV6-5 and TRBJ2-5, with D possibly matching TRBD1 (6 bases). The length of the CDR3 is 13 residues. V was cut by 9 bases and J by 1 base, with 12 bases left in between. Germline loops: CDR1 MNHEY, CDR2 SVGAGI.

This chain connects TRBV2 to TRBJ1-3; 7 bases fit TRBD1. V was clipped by 5 bases and J by 4 bases; unmatched bases: 8. This CDR3 is built from 15 residues. Per germline, CDR1 SNHLY and CDR2 FYNNEI. The CDR3 DNA reads TGTGCCAGCAGTCTGGACAGGTCGAGCGGAAACACCATATATTTT. This sequence encodes CASSLDRSSGNTIYF.

This chain links TRBV21-1 with TRBJ2-7. TRBV21-1 is annotated as a pseudogene. The CDR3 spans 14 residues. CDR3 residues: CASSLRDQDYEQYF. DNA of the CDR3: TGTGCCAGCAGCCTCCGGGACCAAGACTACGAGCAGTACTTC.

The chain links TRBV19 to TRBJ2-7; D unresolved. CDR3 length equals 15 residues. Trimming took 1 base from V and 2 from J, leaving 12 bases between them. Germline CDR1 and CDR2: LNHDA and SQIVND (reference sequence). CDR3 coding DNA: TGTGCCAGTAGTATAGGGGCGGCAGTCACCTACGAGCAGTACTTC. Amino acid sequence: CASSIGAAVTYEQYF. The whole variable domain, remainder taken from reference TRBV19 and TRBJ2-7, is DGGITQSPKYLFRKEGQNVTLSCEQNLNHDAMYWYRQDPGQGLRLIYYSQIVNDFQKGDIAEGYSVSREKKESFPLTVTSAQKNPTAFYLCASSIGAAVTYEQYFGPGTRLTVT.

The rearrangement links TRBV27 to TRBJ1-1, with D possibly being TRBD1 (6 bases). Germline CDR1 and CDR2: MNHEY and SMNVEV (reference sequence). The CDR3 sequence is 19 residues long. V was trimmed by 5 bases and J by 5 bases, leaving 30 bases between them. CDR3 sequence: CASSIRGLTYTGSGTEAFF. CDR3 nucleotides: TGTGCCAGCAGTATACGGGGCCTAACCTATACAGGGTCGGGGACTGAAGCTTTCTTT.

The chain joins TRBV4-2 to TRBJ2-7, with D possibly matching TRBD2 (6 bases). Germline V CDR1 and CDR2: LGHNA, YNFKEQ. CDR3 length: 14 amino acids. V lost 1 base, J lost 4 bases, and 11 bases lay in between. DNA for the CDR3: TGTGCCAGCAGCCAAGGACTTGGGACTTACGAGCAGTACTTC. Its translation: CASSQGLGTYEQYF.

This clone has just a few counts. The J gene is TRBJ1-1, the V gene TRBV2; D is unclear. The germline gives CDR1 SNHLY, CDR2 FYNNEI. The CDR3 covers 14 residues. Trimming took off 3 bases at V and 3 bases at J, with 11 bases between the two ends. CDR3 amino acids: CASSDMVGYTEAFF. In nucleotides, the CDR3 is TGTGCCAGCAGTGACATGGTTGGGTACACTGAAGCTTTCTTT. Drawing the rest from reference TRBV2 and TRBJ1-1, the complete variable domain is EPEVTQTPSHQVTQMGQEVILRCVPISNHLYFYWYRQILGQKVEFLVSFYNNEISEKSEIFDDQFSVERPDGSNFTLKIRSTKLEDSAMYFCASSDMVGYTEAFFGQGTRLTVV.

This chain uses TRBV15 with TRBJ1-1; 7 nucleotides match TRBD1. Germline V gene lookup returns CDR1 LNHNV and CDR2 YYDKDF (reference sequence). The junction had 17 bases not matched to a gene; V was cut back by 5 bases and J by 5 bases. The CDR3 extends over 17 amino acids. The CDR3 sequence: CATSGGQEGPRGTEAFF. CDR3 nucleotides: TGTGCCACCAGCGGAGGACAGGAAGGGCCCCGAGGGACTGAAGCTTTCTTT.

This chain links TRBV10-2 with TRBJ2-7; D gene uncertain. Deletions cut 0 bases from V and 0 bases from J, with 6 bases between. Germline CDR1 reads WSHSY; CDR2 reads SAAADI. There are 14 residues in the CDR3. This chain's CDR3 is CASSESPSSYEQYF. In DNA form, the CDR3 reads TGCGCCAGCAGTGAGTCGCCGAGCTCCTACGAGCAGTACTTC.

V gene TRBV18 combines with J gene TRBJ2-3; D not certain. Germline V lookup: CDR1 KGHSH, CDR2 LQKENI. The germline V and J ends were trimmed by 2 bases and 0 bases, with 9 bases remaining between them. The CDR3 spans 15 residues. The CDR3 loop reads CASSPSELSTDTQYF. In DNA form, the CDR3 reads TGTGCCAGCTCACCAAGCGAGCTTAGCACAGATACGCAGTATTTT.

This rearrangement joins TRBV19 to TRBJ2-3, with a possible D match to TRBD2 (6 bases). CDR1 is LNHDA and CDR2 is SQIVND in the germline V gene (reference sequence). This CDR3 spans 13 amino acids. V lost 6 bases to trimming and J lost 14 bases, with 21 bases between them. The chain's CDR3 is CASSPGVASVPYF. The CDR3 bases are TGTGCCAGTAGCCCCGGTGTGGCTAGCGTTCCGTATTTT.

The sample holds one count of this clone. The chain uses TRBV6-5 and TRBJ2-5; TRBD1 is a possible D gene (5 bases). Germline CDR1 and CDR2: MNHEY and SVGAGI. The ends were cut back, 0 bases at V and 2 bases at J, with 13 bases in the middle. This CDR3 is built from 16 residues. The CDR3 nucleotides are TGTGCCAGCAGTTACTCGGCAGGGTCGGAGCAAGAGACCCAGTACTTC. Translated, it gives CASSYSAGSEQETQYF.

The rearrangement links TRBV10-3 to TRBJ2-5; D is perhaps TRBD2 (5 bases). The end of the DNA is better explained by TRBJ2-7, so the J call may be wrong. CDR1 ENHRY and CDR2 SYGVKD come from the germline V gene. The CDR3 length is 15 residues. The CDR3 DNA sequence: TGTGCCATCAGTGAGTGGGAGACCCGCGCCTACGAGCAGTACTTC. Amino acids: CAISEWETRAYEQYF.

V usage is TRBV5-5 and J usage is TRBJ2-4; the D gene is possibly TRBD2 (5 bases). V lost 1 base and J lost 6, with 20 bases in between. The CDR3 extends over 17 amino acids. Germline V gene sequence: CDR1 SGHKS, CDR2 YYEKEE (reference sequence). DNA for the CDR3: TGTGCCAGCAGCTTGTTTAATAACGGCACCCGGGGAAACATTCAGTACTTC. It translates to CASSLFNNGTRGNIQYF.

The gene calls are TRBV5-6 and TRBJ1-2; D may be TRBD1 (6 bases). V lost 0 bases and J lost 4, with 10 bases in between. The CDR3 contains 14 residues. CDR1 and CDR2 (germline): SGHDT, YYEEEE. The CDR3 DNA reads TGTGCCAGCAGCTTGGTGGACAGCGTCTATGGCTACACCTTC. Amino acid sequence: CASSLVDSVYGYTF.

V gene TRBV4-1 combines with J gene TRBJ2-3, with D possibly being TRBD2 (6 bases). The CDR3 consists of 15 residues. V was trimmed by 0 bases and J by 2 bases, leaving 9 bases between them. CDR1 is MGHRA and CDR2 is YSYEKL in the germline V gene. CDR3: CASSQEASATDTQYF. In DNA, the CDR3 is TGCGCCAGCAGCCAAGAGGCTAGCGCCACAGATACGCAGTATTTT.

The chain couples TRBV19 to TRBJ2-1; unclear D gene. V was cut by 7 bases and J by 0 bases, with 10 bases left in between. CDR3 length: 14 amino acids. Germline V gene data show CDR1 as LNHDA and CDR2 as SQIVND (reference sequence). The DNA of the CDR3 is TGTGCCAGTACTTCACTCAGCTCCTACAATGAGCAGTTCTTC. Protein: CASTSLSSYNEQFF.

As DNA, the CDR3 is TGTGCCAGCAGCTTGAATCCGGGACTCAGCGAGCCTGAAGCTTTCTTT. Translation: CASSLNPGLSEPEAFF. The V gene is TRBV5-5, the J gene TRBJ1-1; D possibly corresponds to TRBD1 (5 bases). Germline-derived CDR1 and CDR2 are SGHKS and YYEKEE (reference sequence). The CDR3 is made up of 16 amino acids. V dropped 1 base and J dropped 6 bases, with 19 bases sitting between them.

V usage is TRBV9 and J usage is TRBJ1-2; D may be TRBD1 (5 bases). V was trimmed by 0 bases and J by 4 bases, leaving 13 bases between them. The CDR3 contains 15 residues. Germline CDR1 SGDLS, CDR2 YYNGEE. The CDR3 DNA sequence: TGTGCCAGCAGCGTAGGGCTCCAGGGCCTCTATGGCTACACCTTC. Its translation is CASSVGLQGLYGYTF. Looking up the rest from reference TRBV9 and TRBJ1-2 gives the full variable domain: DSGVTQTPKHLITATGQRVTLRCSPRSGDLSVYWYQQSLDQGLQFLIQYYNGEERAKGNILERFSAQQFPDLHSELNLSSLELGDSALYFCASSVGLQGLYGYTFGSGTRLTVV.

V is TRBV4-1 and J is TRBJ2-2; D gene uncertain. Per germline, CDR1 MGHRA and CDR2 YSYEKL. This CDR3 region has 11 residues. The germline V and J ends were trimmed by 0 bases and 7 bases, with 0 bases remaining between them. CDR3: CASSQDGELFF. The CDR3 bases are TGCGCCAGCAGCCAAGACGGGGAGCTGTTTTTT.

The chain is built from TRBV28 and TRBJ2-7; TRBD1 or TRBD2 may be the D gene (7 bases each). Germline values: CDR1 MDHEN, CDR2 SYDVKM. The CDR3 runs to 14 residues. Trimming removed 7 bases from V and 2 bases from J, with 15 bases in between. The chain's CDR3 is CASTTRGGTYEQYF. CDR3 DNA: TGTGCCAGCACTACCAGGGGGGGAACCTACGAGCAGTACTTC.

This clone is judged medium-sized. The J gene is TRBJ1-5, the V gene TRBV6-1; 8 nucleotides align to TRBD1. With V trimmed by 2 bases and J by 10 bases, 7 bases remained unmatched. This CDR3 region has 14 residues. In germline, CDR1 is MNHNS, CDR2 SASEGT. The CDR3 bases are TGTGCCAGCAGTGAACCTAGACAGGGGTTCCCCCAGCATTTT. This encodes CASSEPRQGFPQHF.

The chain has TRBV4-1 and TRBJ2-5, with 7 nucleotides matching TRBD1. The CDR3 is 16 amino acids. CDR1 is MGHRA, CDR2 YSYEKL, per germline. The V segment lost 0 bases and the J segment 2 bases; nucleotides outside the gene matches: 6. The CDR3 loop reads CASSQESGTAQETQYF. CDR3 DNA: TGCGCCAGCAGCCAAGAATCCGGGACAGCTCAAGAGACCCAGTACTTC.